This TCR delta chain was profiled in a study of γδ T cells in repeated Plasmodium falciparum infection. TCRdb reanalysed the multiplex PCR reads via CATT. This sample yields 75,000 to 100,000 delta-chain clones, of which about 1.5% are seen a single time; under 9.5% belongs to the top ten. Germline CDR1 reads TSWWSYY; CDR2 reads QGS. The CDR3 is 19 residues long. This clone occurred a few times. A far more abundant clone sits one base away, making this likely a read error. Other DNA variants within this sample encode the same CDR3. Bulk repertoires came from Vgamma9/Vdelta2+ or Vdelta2-negative gammadelta T cells flow-sorted from PBMC.

This receptor was taken from a pool of human donors (malaria-infected and uninfected, not separated). The chain employs TRDV1 and TRDJ1; maybe TRDD3 (5 bases). Sequenced material: gamma-delta T cells from blood. The CDR3 loop is CALGELKRDCMAYTDKLIF. For the CDR3, the DNA is TGCGCTCTTGGGGAACTTAAACGAGACTGTATGGCGTACACCGATAAACTCATCTTT.